The 8 T cell receptor beta chains below were found in one sample sequenced in a study of T cells in Graves' hyperthyroidism and ophthalmopathy. TCR beta CDR3 sequences were amplified from RNA transcripts. First-round RT-PCR targeting the TCR CDR3 was performed with the HTBI primer set. Each CDR3 protein is one row after TCRdb ran MiXCR on the multiplex PCR reads. The sample records some 500,000 distinct CDR3 sequences, approximately 15% being singletons. The sequencing sample was made of blood. Every receptor here comes from a woman between 18 and 29 years old with Graves' hyperthyroidism.

This clonotype was counted ten times or more. This rearrangement joins TRBV27 to TRBJ2-7; D might be TRBD1 (6 bases). CDR1 is MNHEY, CDR2 SMNVEV, per germline (reference sequence). The CDR3 is 13 amino acids. V lost 8 bases, J lost 6 bases, and 17 bases lay in between. In nucleotides, the CDR3 is TGTGCCAGCTGGGGACATTTTAGTGCCGAGCAGTACTTC. Amino acids: CASWGHFSAEQYF.

This chain connects TRBV11-1 to TRBJ2-1; perhaps TRBD2 as D (5 bases). The CDR3 consists of 13 residues. Trimming removed 2 bases from V and 14 bases from J, with 16 bases in between. In germline, CDR1 is SGHAT, CDR2 FQDESV (reference sequence). In nucleotides, the CDR3 is TGTGCCAGCAGCTTAAATATCGGTAAGGGAGAGTTCTTC. It is translated as CASSLNIGKGEFF.

This clonotype was picked up many times. The chain is built from TRBV5-1 and TRBJ1-6; the D is unclear. V shed 4 bases and J shed 10 bases, with 18 bases lying between them. Germline-derived CDR1 and CDR2 are SGHRS and YFSETQ. The CDR3 is 15 residues long. CDR3 coding DNA: TGCGCCAGCAGCGATTCTCGGGCCATGGGCTCACCCCTCCACTTT. It specifies CASSDSRAMGSPLHF.

The table lists this clonotype with many counts. The chain couples TRBV24-1 to TRBJ1-2; D is unclear. The germline gives CDR1 KGHDR, CDR2 SFDVKD. The V and J ends lost 4 bases and 3 bases respectively, with 14 bases between them. The CDR3 contains 15 residues. The DNA of the CDR3 is TGTGCCACCAGTGACCCCGGTGCAGAAGACTATGGCTACACCTTC. It translates to CATSDPGAEDYGYTF.

This clonotype appeared a few times. CDR3 loop: CASSTGQGTNGYTF. CDR3 in DNA: TGTGCCAGTAGTACCGGACAGGGGACCAATGGCTACACCTTC. The chain recombines TRBV19 with TRBJ1-2; 9 bases line up with TRBD1. Germline V CDR1 and CDR2: LNHDA, SQIVND (reference sequence). The CDR3 spans 14 residues. The junction had 6 bases not matched to a gene; V was cut back by 4 bases and J by 6 bases.

The table lists this clonotype with many counts. The chain links TRBV29-1 to TRBJ2-5; TRBD1 aligns across 7 bases. This CDR3 is 13 amino acids long. V shed 7 bases, J shed 2 bases, and the junction held 7 bases outside the gene matches. The V gene's germline CDR1 is SQVTM and CDR2 ANQGSEA. The CDR3 sequence: CSAHPGQQETQYF. The CDR3 DNA is TGCAGCGCCCACCCGGGACAGCAAGAGACCCAGTACTTC.

This clonotype was picked up many times. The chain couples TRBV5-1 to TRBJ2-1, with D hard to call. This CDR3 comprises 16 residues. Germline V gene data show CDR1 as SGHRS and CDR2 as YFSETQ. The V end lost 2 bases, the J end lost 7 bases, and 19 bases lay between the germline ends. The CDR3 protein is CASSFDGTASANEQFF. CDR3 bases: TGCGCCAGCAGCTTTGATGGCACAGCCTCAGCTAATGAGCAGTTCTTC.

The CDR3, as DNA: TGTGCCAGCAGCTATCCGGGACAGGCGTCGAACACCGGGGAGCTGTTTTTT. Translated: CASSYPGQASNTGELFF. The V call is TRBV7-9, the J call TRBJ2-2; 8 bases align to TRBD1. The J segment lost 0 bases and the V segment lost 4 bases, leaving 7 bases of the junction unmatched. The germline V gene encodes CDR1 SEHNR and CDR2 FQNEAQ (reference sequence). The length of the CDR3 is 17 residues.